The clone carrying this T cell receptor (beta chain) was observed many times. There were TCR beta CDR3 regions amplified from RNA transcripts. The study used the HTBI primer set for a first-round RT-PCR of the TCR CDR3. Via MiXCR, TCRdb re-called the multiplex PCR reads, giving one row per CDR3 protein. The sample records approximately 740,000 distinct CDR3 sequences, around 15% being singletons. The sample belongs to a study of T cells in Graves' hyperthyroidism and ophthalmopathy. This CDR3 is built from 12 residues. V shed 5 bases and J shed 5 bases, with 12 bases lying between them. Germline lookup yields CDR1 SQVTM and CDR2 ANQGSEA.

The chain combines TRBV29-1 with TRBJ2-5; D might be TRBD1 or TRBD2, each matching 5 bases. This clonotype originated in a woman aged 18-29 years with Graves' hyperthyroidism. Sequenced material: blood. CDR3 nucleotides: TGCAGCGTTTACTCAGGGACGGAGACCCAGTACTTC. It yields the protein CSVYSGTETQYF. Together with reference TRBV29-1 and TRBJ2-5, the CDR3 gives the full variable domain: SAVISQKPSRDICQRGTSLTIQCQVDSQVTMMFWYRQQPGQSLTLIATANQGSEATYESGFVIDKFPISRPNLTFSTLTVSNMSPEDSSIYLCSVYSGTETQYFGPGTRLLVL.